The clone carrying this T cell receptor beta chain has ten or more counts. What it recognizes is unknown. This entry is derived from a study of T cell repertoires in cytomegalovirus infection. Study summary: Matching HLA type, along with CMV infection, was indicated by public TCR beta signatures.

TCRdb redid the calling of the reads with MiXCR, one entry per CDR3 protein. The repertoire holds 44,000 or so distinct CDR3 sequences, with roughly 22% as singletons. The CDR3 covers 17 residues. Per germline, CDR1 SGHVS and CDR2 FNYEAQ. After removal of 2 bases from V and 2 bases from J, the junction contained 4 bases not matched to a gene. The material was CD8+ T cells from cultured PBMCs, obtained from culture after CMV antigen stimulation. The source is a human donor in good health (CMV status not recorded). Some clones in this sample may be carry-over from other donors' samples. This chain joins TRBV7-6 and TRBJ2-6; 9 nucleotides match TRBD1. CDR3 in DNA: TGTGCCAGCAGCTTAAGCCGGGACAGGGCTGGGGCCAACGTCCTGACTTTC. This codes for CASSLSRDRAGANVLTF.